The clone carrying this T cell receptor (beta chain) was observed many times. Germline V gene sequence: CDR1 LGHDT, CDR2 YNNKEL (reference sequence). This CDR3 has 16 amino acids. Trimming cost V 0 bases and J 3 bases, with 11 bases left between them. The sample comes from a study of early T cells in non-severe SARS-CoV-2 infection. TCRdb called the 5' RACE reads again in MiXCR, with one record for every CDR3 protein. The table shows some 42,000 distinct CDR3 sequences, with 5% to 6.5% occurring only once. The source is an adult who was a healthcare worker with PCR-confirmed SARS-CoV-2 infection or an uninfected control (not recorded which). The chain joins TRBV3-1 to TRBJ1-4; possibly TRBD1 for D (5 bases). The specimen was whole blood, collected at baseline. CDR3 sequence reads: CASSQDRQRPNEKLFF. The CDR3 region has the DNA TGTGCCAGCAGCCAAGATCGACAGAGGCCTAATGAAAAACTGTTTTTT.